The 24 T cell receptor beta chains listed next were all sequenced from one sample in a study of control samples from healthy donors and cancer patients. Libraries were prepared by immunoSEQ multiplex PCR; TCRdb keeps only in-frame clonotypes and omits some of them. The sample holds around 120,000 clones, about nine tenths seen once. Sequenced input: blood. Receptor source: a man between 35 and 55 years old in good health.

In this sample, this clone turned up once. The rearrangement links TRBV7-8 to TRBJ2-7; tentatively, D is TRBD2 (7 bases). V lost 5 bases to trimming and J lost 2 bases, with 16 bases between them. CDR3 length: 15 residues. Germline V CDR1 and CDR2: SGHVS, FQNEAQ. The CDR3 loop reads CASSPHGGLAYEQYF. The CDR3 nucleotides read TGTGCCAGCAGCCCCCACGGGGGGCTCGCCTACGAGCAGTACTTC. The variable domain in full, completed from reference TRBV7-8 and TRBJ2-7, reads GAGVSQSPRYKVAKRGQDVALRCDPISGHVSLFWYQQALGQGPEFLTYFQNEAQLDKSGLPSDRFFAERPEGSVSTLKIQRTQQEDSAVYLCASSPHGGLAYEQYFGPGTRLTVT.

The table lists this clone with a count of one. This sequence joins TRBV19 and TRBJ1-2; TRBD1 matches at 9 bases. Germline CDR1 and CDR2: LNHDA and SQIVND (reference sequence). The V segment lost 5 bases and the J segment 4 bases; nucleotides outside the gene matches: 8. The CDR3 contains 15 residues. CDR3 loop: CASSSGTGTIYGYTF. In nucleotides, the CDR3 is TGTGCCAGTAGTTCCGGGACAGGGACTATCTATGGCTACACCTTC.

This clone was seen just once. The genes are TRBV7-9 and TRBJ1-2, with D tentatively TRBD1 (6 bases). The CDR3 has 15 residues. Trimming took off 1 base at V and 9 bases at J, with 18 bases between the two ends. The germline V gene encodes CDR1 SEHNR and CDR2 FQNEAQ (reference sequence). CDR3 protein: CASSLVGGAQKSYTF. The DNA of the CDR3 is TGTGCCAGCAGCTTAGTGGGGGGCGCCCAAAAAAGCTACACCTTC.

This chain connects TRBV3-1 (or the pseudogene TRBV3-2) to TRBJ1-6, with D uncertain. In germline, CDR1 is LGHDT, CDR2 YNNKEL (reference sequence). The V end was cut by 0 bases, the J end by 7 bases, with 4 bases between. CDR3 size: 13 residues. CDR3: CASSQDLNSPLHF. CDR3 coding DNA: TGTGCCAGCAGCCAAGACTTAAATTCACCCCTCCACTTT.

This clone appeared once. This sequence joins TRBV27 and TRBJ1-1; D gene ambiguous. Germline values: CDR1 MNHEY, CDR2 SMNVEV (reference sequence). The CDR3 sequence is 14 residues long. V was cut by 3 bases and J by 4 bases, with 12 bases left in between. The CDR3 bases are TGTGCCAGCAGTTTCAACCCGGAAGGCACTGAAGCTTTCTTT. Protein product: CASSFNPEGTEAFF.

This chain links TRBV7-3 with TRBJ2-3, with 10 bases fitting TRBD2. The V gene's germline CDR1 is SGHTA and CDR2 FQGTGA. Trimming cost V 5 bases and J 3 bases; bases outside gene matches: 5. The CDR3 consists of 15 residues. The CDR3 region has the DNA TGTGCCAGCAGCGTATCTAGCGGGGGAACAGATACGCAGTATTTT. Translated, it gives CASSVSSGGTDTQYF.

V usage is TRBV24-1 and J usage is TRBJ2-1; 7 bases map to TRBD2. Germline loops: CDR1 KGHDR, CDR2 SFDVKD. CDR3 length: 16 amino acids. V gave up 1 base and J gave up 0 bases; unmatched junction bases: 2. The CDR3 DNA sequence: TGTGCCACCAGTGATTTAGCGGGGAGCTCCTACAATGAGCAGTTCTTC. Translation: CATSDLAGSSYNEQFF.

This chain links TRBV4-3 with TRBJ2-3, with D unresolved. This CDR3 contains 13 residues. V was cut by 0 bases and J by 6 bases, with 7 bases left in between. Germline CDR1 LGHNA, CDR2 YSLEER. The CDR3 nucleotides read TGCGCCAGCAGCCAAGACTTCCTTGATACGCAGTATTTT. Its translation is CASSQDFLDTQYF.

The rearrangement joins TRBV7-2 to TRBJ1-3; D is ambiguous. The CDR3 loop spans 13 amino acids. Germline values: CDR1 SGHTA, CDR2 FQGNSA. Trimming took 3 bases from V and 4 from J, leaving 7 bases between them. The CDR3 is CASSFLSGNTIYF. The CDR3 bases are TGTGCCAGCAGCTTTTTGTCGGGAAACACCATATATTTT.

J is TRBJ2-3 and V is TRBV5-1; D unclear. The CDR3 is 12 amino acids. Germline CDR1 SGHRS, CDR2 YFSETQ. The germline V and J ends were trimmed by 5 bases and 5 bases, with 9 bases remaining between them. The CDR3 sequence: CASSFSGDTQYF. The CDR3 bases are TGCGCCAGCAGTTTTTCGGGAGATACGCAGTATTTT. Full variable domain (missing parts from reference TRBV5-1 and TRBJ2-3): KAGVTQTPRYLIKTRGQQVTLSCSPISGHRSVSWYQQTPGQGLQFLFEYFSETQRNKGNFPGRFSGRQFSNSRSEMNVSTLELGDSALYLCASSFSGDTQYFGPGTRLTVL.

The chain uses TRBV20-1 and TRBJ1-2, with TRBD1 as a possible D gene (5 bases). The CDR3 covers 14 residues. Germline CDR1 reads DFQATT; CDR2 reads SNEGSKA (reference sequence). Trimming cost V 3 bases and J 1 base, with 12 bases left between them. The CDR3, as DNA: TGCAGTGCTAGTCTCCGGGACGGTAACTATGGCTACACCTTC. Translation gives CSASLRDGNYGYTF.

Concerning this clone: Other nucleotide sequences from this sample produce the same CDR3. The J gene is TRBJ1-1, the V gene TRBV24-1; no clear D gene. This CDR3 is 11 amino acids long. From germline, CDR1 is KGHDR and CDR2 SFDVKD. Trimming removed 9 bases at V and 5 bases at J, with 9 bases between. CDR3 sequence reads: CATSRGTEAFF. DNA of the CDR3: TGTGCCACCTCCCGGGGAACTGAAGCTTTCTTT.

The genes are TRBV7-2 and TRBJ2-5, with a weak D call TRBD1 (8 bases). This CDR3 region has 14 residues. Germline V gives CDR1 SGHTA, CDR2 FQGNSA. The germline V and J ends were trimmed by 2 bases and 5 bases, with 12 bases remaining between them. The CDR3 nucleotides read TGTGCCAGCAGCTTAAACAGGGGGGGGGAGACCCAGTACTTC. Translated, it gives CASSLNRGGETQYF.

The chain couples TRBV11-1 to TRBJ2-1; D possibly matches TRBD1 or TRBD2 (6 bases each). Per germline, CDR1 SGHAT and CDR2 FQDESV (reference sequence). The CDR3 runs 14 residues. V shed 0 bases and J shed 14 bases, with 17 bases lying between them. The CDR3 region is CASSLAMATGAEFF. DNA for the CDR3: TGTGCCAGCAGCTTAGCGATGGCGACGGGGGCGGAGTTCTTC.

The chain uses TRBV24-1 and TRBJ2-2; the match to TRBD1 covers 7 bases. V lost 3 bases and J lost 5; bases outside the gene matches: 5. This CDR3 has 15 amino acids. Germline CDR1 reads KGHDR; CDR2 reads SFDVKD. The CDR3 DNA is TGTGCCACCAGTGATCCGACAGGGTTTACCGGGGAGCTGTTTTTT. Translated: CATSDPTGFTGELFF.

The chain has TRBV2 and TRBJ1-5, with D possibly matching TRBD1 (5 bases). The V and J ends lost 4 bases and 5 bases respectively, with 12 bases between them. The CDR3 contains 14 residues. In germline, CDR1 is SNHLY, CDR2 FYNNEI. The CDR3 sequence: CASSARGLDQPQHF. The CDR3 coding sequence is TGTGCCAGCAGTGCAAGGGGATTGGATCAGCCCCAGCATTTT.

The chain is built from TRBV25-1 and TRBJ2-1, with D perhaps being TRBD1 or TRBD2 (5 bases each). The CDR3 is 15 residues long. Trimming removed 1 base at V and 5 bases at J, with 12 bases between. Germline lookup yields CDR1 MGHDK and CDR2 SYGVNS. The CDR3 is CASSESRAGNNEQFF. The DNA of the CDR3 is TGTGCCAGCAGTGAATCGCGGGCAGGGAACAATGAGCAGTTCTTC. The full variable domain, rest sourced from reference TRBV25-1 and TRBJ2-1, is EADIYQTPRYLVIGTGKKITLECSQTMGHDKMYWYQQDPGMELHLIHYSYGVNSTEKGDLSSESTVSRIRTEHFPLTLESARPSHTSQYLCASSESRAGNNEQFFGPGTRLTVL.

The chain combines TRBV7-6 with TRBJ1-3, with D unresolved. V was shortened by 8 bases and J by 4 bases, with 9 bases between the two germline ends. The CDR3 loop spans 12 amino acids. CDR1 and CDR2 from the germline V gene are SGHVS and FNYEAQ. The CDR3 loop is CASRVLGNTIYF. In nucleotides, the CDR3 is TGTGCCAGCCGCGTCCTGGGAAACACCATATATTTT.

The rearrangement joins TRBV5-6 to TRBJ2-5; TRBD2 might be the D (5 bases). The germline V and J ends were trimmed by 2 bases and 5 bases, with 10 bases remaining between them. This CDR3 has 13 amino acids. CDR1 and CDR2 (germline): SGHDT, YYEEEE. CDR3 sequence (DNA): TGTGCCAGCAGCTTCCTGGGCGGGGAGACCCAGTACTTC. As protein: CASSFLGGETQYF.

The genes are TRBV7-9 and TRBJ1-6, with D unresolved. Germline lookup yields CDR1 SEHNR and CDR2 FQNEAQ (reference sequence). The CDR3 runs to 14 residues. Trimming took 3 bases from V and 5 from J, leaving 8 bases between them. The CDR3 is CASSFMSDNSPLHF. The CDR3, as DNA: TGTGCCAGCAGCTTTATGTCAGATAATTCACCCCTCCACTTT.

This clone has only one observation. The chain combines TRBV24-1 with TRBJ1-2, with a tentative D call TRBD1 (6 bases). Trimming cost V 4 bases and J 4 bases, with 12 bases left between them. In germline, CDR1 is KGHDR, CDR2 SFDVKD. This CDR3 region has 14 residues. The CDR3 reads CATSESGVGYGYTF. DNA for the CDR3: TGTGCCACCAGTGAGTCAGGGGTTGGCTATGGCTACACCTTC.

V usage is TRBV27 and J usage is TRBJ1-2; D is undetermined. Germline lookup yields CDR1 MNHEY and CDR2 SMNVEV (reference sequence). Trimming took off 6 bases at V and 2 bases at J, with 10 bases between the two ends. This CDR3 comprises 13 residues. DNA for the CDR3: TGTGCCAGCAGCCCCAGCCTCAACTATGGCTACACCTTC. Residues: CASSPSLNYGYTF.

By share, this clone ranks as medium-sized (0.01 to 0.1%). The rearrangement links TRBV21-1 to TRBJ1-5; the table's D call, TRBD1, has no DNA check behind it. TRBV21-1 constitutes a pseudogene. This CDR3 has 12 amino acids. The CDR3 nucleotides are TGTGCCAGCAGGGCAGAAAATCAGCCCCAGCATTTT. This sequence encodes CASRAENQPQHF.

The rearrangement joins TRBV6-1 to TRBJ2-3; D is uncertain. V was clipped by 1 base and J by 5 bases, with 16 bases between them. This CDR3 has 16 amino acids. The V gene's germline CDR1 is MNHNS and CDR2 SASEGT. Here the CDR3 reads CASSEVADGNIDTQYF. The DNA of the CDR3 is TGTGCCAGCAGTGAAGTGGCAGACGGAAACATAGATACGCAGTATTTT.